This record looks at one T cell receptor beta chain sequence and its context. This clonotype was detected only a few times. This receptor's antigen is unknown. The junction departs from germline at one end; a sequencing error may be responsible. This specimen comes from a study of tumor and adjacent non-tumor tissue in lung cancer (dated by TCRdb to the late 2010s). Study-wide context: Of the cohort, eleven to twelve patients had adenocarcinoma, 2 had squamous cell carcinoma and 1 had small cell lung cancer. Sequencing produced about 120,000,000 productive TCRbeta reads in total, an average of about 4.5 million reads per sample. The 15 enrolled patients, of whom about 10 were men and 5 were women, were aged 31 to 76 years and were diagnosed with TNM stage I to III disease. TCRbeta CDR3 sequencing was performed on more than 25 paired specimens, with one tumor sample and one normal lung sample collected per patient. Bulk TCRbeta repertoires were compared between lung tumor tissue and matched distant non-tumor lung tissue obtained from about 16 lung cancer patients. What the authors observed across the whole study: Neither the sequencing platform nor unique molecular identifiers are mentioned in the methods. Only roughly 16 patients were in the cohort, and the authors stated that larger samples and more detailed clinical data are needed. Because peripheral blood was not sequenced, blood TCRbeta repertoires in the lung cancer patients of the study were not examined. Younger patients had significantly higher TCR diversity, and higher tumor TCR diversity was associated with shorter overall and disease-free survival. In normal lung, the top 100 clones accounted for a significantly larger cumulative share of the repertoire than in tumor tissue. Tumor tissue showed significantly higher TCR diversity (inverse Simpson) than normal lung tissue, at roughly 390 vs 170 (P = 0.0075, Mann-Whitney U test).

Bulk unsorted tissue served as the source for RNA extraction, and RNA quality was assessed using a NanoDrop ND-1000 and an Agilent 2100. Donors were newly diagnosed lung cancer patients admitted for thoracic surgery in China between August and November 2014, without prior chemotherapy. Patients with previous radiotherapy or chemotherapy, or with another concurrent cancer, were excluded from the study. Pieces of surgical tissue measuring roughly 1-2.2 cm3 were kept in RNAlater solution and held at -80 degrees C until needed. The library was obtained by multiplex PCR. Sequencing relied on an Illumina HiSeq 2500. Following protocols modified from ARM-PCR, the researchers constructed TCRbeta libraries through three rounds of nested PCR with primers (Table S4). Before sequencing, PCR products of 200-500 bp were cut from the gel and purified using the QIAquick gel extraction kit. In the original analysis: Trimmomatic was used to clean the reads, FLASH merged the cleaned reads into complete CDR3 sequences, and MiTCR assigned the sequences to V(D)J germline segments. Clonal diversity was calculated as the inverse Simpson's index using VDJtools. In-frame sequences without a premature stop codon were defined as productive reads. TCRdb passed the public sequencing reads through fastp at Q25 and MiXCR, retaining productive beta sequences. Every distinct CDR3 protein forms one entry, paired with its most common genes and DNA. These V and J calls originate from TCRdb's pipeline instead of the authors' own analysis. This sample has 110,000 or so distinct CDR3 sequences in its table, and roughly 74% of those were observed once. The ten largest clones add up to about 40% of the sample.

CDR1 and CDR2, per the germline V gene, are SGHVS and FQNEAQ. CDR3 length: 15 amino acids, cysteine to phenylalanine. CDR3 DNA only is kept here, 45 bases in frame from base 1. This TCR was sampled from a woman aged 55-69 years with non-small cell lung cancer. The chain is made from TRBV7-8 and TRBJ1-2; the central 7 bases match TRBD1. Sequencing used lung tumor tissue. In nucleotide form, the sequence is TGTGCCGGCAGCATAGGGACAGCGGCTAACTATGGCTACACCTTC. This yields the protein CAGSIGTAANYGYTF.